These T cell receptor beta chains were read from a single sample in a study of blood T cells in healthy people across ages. Each CDR3 protein gets one entry after TCRdb re-called the 5' RACE reads with MiXCR. The repertoire includes more than 650,000 distinct CDR3 sequences, about 20% of them detected once, and about 22% sits in the top ten. Material for sequencing was blood. These receptors came from a man between 65 and 80 years old in good health. The CDR3 runs from the conserved cysteine through the conserved F or W. Each record gives: D gene, J gene, clone size, V gene, CDR3 protein, CDR3 DNA. D genes are given only for firm matches. Clone size is not always given. Where it is, it says once, few, many or a class for expanded clones.

>NA|TRBJ1-1|NA|TRBV12-3/TRBV12-4
CASTTNGGGTEAFF
TGTGCCAGCACCACAAATGGGGGCGGGACTGAAGCTTTCTTT
>NA|TRBJ2-5|few|TRBV28
CASSLRAPVGQTQYF
TGTGCCAGCAGTTTGAGGGCGCCCGTGGGGCAGACCCAGTACTTC
>NA|TRBJ2-1|few|TRBV9
CASSVQGRDEQFF
TGTGCCAGCAGCGTGCAGGGTCGGGATGAGCAGTTCTTC
>TRBD2|TRBJ2-1|few|TRBV7-2
CASSSRTSGGASHNEQFF
TGTGCCAGCAGCTCCCGGACTAGCGGGGGGGCCTCCCACAATGAGCAGTTCTTC
>NA|TRBJ2-3|NA|TRBV6-2/TRBV6-3
CASSYPRDTFTDTQYF
TGTGCCAGCAGTTACCCACGGGACACCTTCACAGATACGCAGTATTTT
>NA|TRBJ1-4|few|TRBV10-3
CATRGQGATNEKLFF
TGTGCCACCAGGGGACAAGGGGCAACTAATGAAAAACTGTTTTTT
>NA|TRBJ1-2|few|TRBV7-2
CASSLRAGPSTF
TGTGCCAGCAGCTTAAGGGCAGGCCCGAGTACCTTC
>NA|TRBJ1-4|few|TRBV5-1
CASSLEGGRRTNEKLFF
TGCGCCAGCAGCTTGGAAGGAGGGAGAAGAACTAATGAAAAACTGTTTTTT
>NA|TRBJ2-4|NA|TRBV9
CASSSRQSLAKNIQYF
TGTGCCAGCAGCTCCCGACAGTCCTTAGCCAAAAACATTCAGTACTTC
>NA|TRBJ2-7|NA|TRBV20-1
CSARDRTGNDEQYF
TGCAGTGCTAGAGATCGTACAGGTAACGACGAGCAGTACTTC
>TRBD1|TRBJ2-3|few|TRBV20-1
CSAGQGGDTDTQYF
TGCAGTGCTGGACAGGGGGGAGACACAGATACGCAGTATTTT
>TRBD2|TRBJ2-7|NA|TRBV7-2
CASSLDPGGVYEQYF
TGTGCCAGCAGCTTAGATCCGGGGGGAGTCTACGAGCAGTACTTC
>TRBD2|TRBJ2-1|few|TRBV5-5
CATSQAGGSYNEQFF
TGTGCCACCAGTCAAGCGGGGGGGTCCTACAATGAGCAGTTCTTC
>TRBD1|TRBJ2-5|few|TRBV12-3/TRBV12-4
CASSPWDRGFETQYF
TGTGCCAGCAGCCCCTGGGACAGGGGATTTGAGACCCAGTACTTC
>NA|TRBJ2-2|NA|TRBV2
CASSEALLNTGELFF
TGTGCCAGCAGTGAAGCGCTTCTCAACACCGGGGAGCTGTTTTTT
>TRBD2|TRBJ2-3|few|TRBV29-1
CSVAGGGRTTDTQYF
TGCAGCGTCGCGGGGGGCGGGAGGACCACAGATACGCAGTATTTT
>TRBD2|TRBJ2-5|few|TRBV20-1
CSALTLLALEETQYF
TGCAGTGCACTAACCCTACTAGCGCTCGAAGAGACCCAGTACTTC
>NA|TRBJ1-1|few|TRBV5-1
CASSVTQASNTEAFF
TGCGCCAGCAGCGTAACACAGGCTTCGAACACTGAAGCTTTCTTT
>TRBD2|TRBJ2-1|many|TRBV10-3
CAVNRGTRVYEQFF
TGTGCCGTGAACCGGGGGACTAGGGTATATGAGCAGTTCTTC
>NA|TRBJ1-4|once|TRBV21-1
CASSKAEGRGLREKLFF
TGTGCCAGCAGCAAAGCCGAGGGAAGGGGACTTCGGGAAAAACTGTTTTTT
>NA|TRBJ1-2|few|TRBV4-1
CASSQESWRGYTF
TGCGCCAGCAGCCAAGAATCTTGGCGGGGCTACACCTTC
>NA|TRBJ1-5|few|TRBV3-1
CASSQEGKTHYSNQPQHF
TGTGCCAGCAGCCAAGAAGGCAAAACGCACTATAGCAATCAGCCCCAGCATTTT
>NA|TRBJ2-3|NA|TRBV20-1
CSASLGTDTQYF
TGCAGTGCTAGCCTCGGGACAGATACGCAGTATTTT
>NA|TRBJ1-3|few|TRBV14
CASSQDRLSGNTIYF
TGTGCCAGCAGCCAAGATCGCCTTTCTGGAAACACCATATATTTT
>NA|TRBJ1-2|NA|TRBV5-5
CASSFPGRGSTNYGYTF
TGTGCCAGCAGCTTCCCGGGCAGGGGATCTACTAACTATGGCTACACCTTC
>NA|TRBJ1-2|NA|TRBV12-3/TRBV12-4
CASSFGGGGYTF
TGTGCCAGCAGTTTCGGCGGTGGCGGCTACACCTTC
>NA|TRBJ2-3|NA|TRBV20-1
CSAPPGISTDTQYF
TGCAGTGCGCCACCAGGGATTAGCACAGATACGCAGTATTTT
>NA|TRBJ1-5|NA|TRBV10-3
CAISDPSSWAQHF
TGTGCCATCAGTGACCCCTCTTCGTGGGCCCAGCATTTT
>TRBD1|TRBJ1-1|NA|TRBV30
CAWGTGSTEAFF
TGTGCCTGGGGGACAGGTAGCACTGAAGCTTTCTTT
>NA|TRBJ2-1|NA|TRBV6-5
CASSLLGLSNEQFF
TGTGCCAGCAGTTTACTAGGACTGAGCAATGAGCAGTTCTTC
>NA|TRBJ1-4|few|TRBV29-1
CSVELGTRNEKLFF
TGCAGCGTTGAGCTCGGGACCCGTAATGAAAAACTGTTTTTT
>TRBD2|TRBJ2-5|few|TRBV28
CASRPPSGGVYETQYF
TGTGCCAGCAGACCTCCTAGCGGCGGGGTATACGAGACCCAGTACTTC
>NA|TRBJ1-1|few|TRBV20-1
CSGQGNTEAFF
TGCAGTGGCCAGGGGAACACTGAAGCTTTCTTT
>TRBD2|TRBJ2-7|few|TRBV20-1
CSAPGGDEQYF
TGCAGTGCTCCCGGGGGGGACGAGCAGTACTTC
>NA|TRBJ1-1|NA|TRBV20-1
CSASQSPNTEAFF
TGCAGTGCTAGCCAGAGTCCCAACACTGAAGCTTTCTTT
>NA|TRBJ2-3|NA|TRBV7-2
CASSAPGRLEPDTQYF
TGTGCCAGCAGCGCTCCTGGGCGGTTGGAGCCAGATACGCAGTATTTT
>NA|TRBJ2-7|NA|TRBV20-1
CSADLRGGYNEQSF
TGCAGTGCTGATCTCCGAGGGGGATACAATGAGCAGTCCTTC
>TRBD1|TRBJ1-4|few|TRBV7-9
CASSLGQGPPTATNEKLFF
TGTGCCAGCAGCTTAGGACAGGGTCCGCCTACCGCAACTAATGAAAAACTGTTTTTT
>NA|TRBJ1-2|NA|TRBV12-3/TRBV12-4
CASRLGAGNYGYTF
TGTGCCAGCAGGCTAGGGGCAGGGAACTATGGCTACACCTTC
>NA|TRBJ2-5|few|TRBV4-2
CASSQVSFAGETQYF
TGTGCCAGCAGCCAAGTTAGCTTCGCCGGAGAGACCCAGTACTTC
>TRBD2|TRBJ2-1|few|TRBV2
CASSAAGVPYNEQFF
TGTGCCAGCAGTGCGGCGGGAGTACCCTACAATGAGCAGTTCTTC
>NA|TRBJ1-2|NA|TRBV12-3/TRBV12-4
CASSTGEGIEIPSLANYGYTF
TGTGCCAGCAGCACCGGGGAGGGGATTGAGATTCCCTCCCTAGCTAACTATGGCTACACCTTC
>NA|TRBJ2-7|few|TRBV9
CASSTGTAVHEQYF
TGTGCCTCCTCAACCGGGACTGCCGTCCACGAGCAGTACTTC
>NA|TRBJ2-3|NA|TRBV28
CASRNLRAEDTQYF
TGTGCCAGCAGGAACTTGCGGGCCGAGGATACGCAGTATTTT
>TRBD1|TRBJ2-3|few|TRBV28
CASSGQAHTDTQYF
TGTGCCAGCAGTGGACAGGCCCACACAGATACGCAGTATTTT